These T cell receptor beta chains were read from a single sample in a study of blood T cell repertoires in COVID-19. Profiled with immunoSEQ multiplex PCR; TCRdb holds only in-frame clones, not every one. This table holds approximately 180,000 clones, roughly 89% found once. Sequencing was done on a sample of peripheral blood. The receptors originated from a woman between 70 and 85 years old with COVID-19, enrolled during active disease. CDR3s include the opening cysteine and the closing phenylalanine or tryptophan. A D gene is named only where the DNA matches it firmly. Only part of the rows carry a size: once, few, many, or a class if the clone is expanded.

j_call d_call clone_size v_call cdr3_aa cdr3_nt
TRBJ2-1 TRBD1 NA TRBV9 CASSVGGGIMNEQFF TGTGCCAGCAGCGTAGGAGGGGGCATTATGAATGAGCAGTTCTTC
TRBJ1-1 NA NA TRBV24-1 CATSDLRSPGEAFF TGTGCCACCAGTGACTTACGGTCCCCGGGTGAAGCTTTCTTT
TRBJ1-1 NA few TRBV12-3/TRBV12-4 CASELREGSEAFF TGTGCCAGCGAACTCCGCGAGGGAAGTGAAGCTTTCTTT
TRBJ2-5 TRBD1 NA TRBV25-1 CASSLSDRGETQYF TGTGCCAGCAGTCTCTCGGACAGGGGGGAGACCCAGTACTTC
TRBJ2-1 NA NA TRBV11-3 CASSSGRDWYNEQFF TGTGCCAGCAGCTCTGGCCGGGACTGGTACAATGAGCAGTTCTTC
TRBJ2-5 TRBD2 NA TRBV6-5 CASRGRGSGETQYF TGTGCCAGCAGAGGGAGGGGATCGGGGGAGACCCAGTACTTC
TRBJ1-6 NA NA TRBV3-1/TRBV3-2 CASQQSSYNSPLHF TGTGCCAGCCAACAGAGCTCCTATAATTCACCCCTCCACTTT
TRBJ2-7 NA few TRBV12-3/TRBV12-4 CASSLVGAHEQYF TGTGCCAGCAGTTTAGTAGGAGCCCACGAGCAGTACTTC
TRBJ2-7 TRBD1 NA TRBV18 CASSPGDRDRYF TGTGCCAGCTCTCCCGGGGACCGGGACAGATACTTC
TRBJ1-5 TRBD1 NA TRBV6-2/TRBV6-3 CASSYQGTGGFQPQHF TGTGCCAGCAGTTACCAAGGGACAGGGGGCTTTCAGCCCCAGCATTTT
TRBJ2-5 TRBD1 once TRBV18 CASSPTGYGAQETQYF TGTGCCAGCTCACCGACAGGGTATGGGGCCCAAGAGACCCAGTACTTC
TRBJ1-5 NA NA TRBV28 CASSLLDRLNQPQHF TGTGCCAGCAGTTTATTAGACAGACTCAATCAGCCCCAGCATTTT
TRBJ2-1 TRBD1 few TRBV5-4 CASSFPGQGSQFF TGTGCCAGCAGCTTTCCGGGACAGGGCTCGCAGTTCTTC
TRBJ2-1 TRBD2 few TRBV4-2 CASSQVSQRGNNEQFF TGTGCCAGCAGCCAAGTTAGCCAGCGGGGGAACAATGAGCAGTTCTTC
TRBJ2-7 NA once TRBV6-5 CASKSGAGPYEQYF TGTGCCAGCAAGAGTGGAGCCGGCCCTTACGAGCAGTACTTC
TRBJ1-3 NA NA TRBV6-2/TRBV6-3 CASSYAGPKQINTIYF TGTGCCAGCAGTTACGCGGGACCGAAGCAGATAAACACCATATATTTT
TRBJ2-2 TRBD1 NA TRBV30 CAWSVLGTGRPGELFF TGTGCCTGGAGTGTACTCGGGACAGGGAGGCCCGGGGAGCTGTTTTTT
TRBJ1-2 NA NA TRBV18 CASSPASLNYGYTF TGTGCCAGCTCACCGGCCTCTTTAAACTATGGCTACACCTTC
TRBJ2-7 TRBD1 NA TRBV4-3 CASSQGGQGTYEQYF TGCGCCAGCAGCCAAGGCGGACAGGGAACCTACGAGCAGTACTTC
TRBJ1-4 NA once TRBV6-1 CASSEGATDNEKLFF TGTGCCAGCAGTGAAGGGGCAACAGATAATGAAAAACTGTTTTTT
TRBJ1-5 NA NA TRBV6-5 CASRNPGGNQPQHF TGTGCCAGCAGAAATCCAGGGGGCAATCAGCCCCAGCATTTT
TRBJ1-6 NA NA TRBV9 CASSVDSNNSPLHF TGTGCCAGCAGCGTAGACAGCAATAATTCACCCCTCCACTTT
TRBJ1-6 NA NA TRBV5-5 CASSPTPGLLNSPLHF TGTGCCAGCAGCCCAACTCCGGGACTGCTTAATTCACCCCTCCACTTT
TRBJ1-5 NA NA TRBV5-8 CASSLGAGENQPQHF TGTGCCAGCAGCTTGGGGGCCGGGGAGAATCAGCCCCAGCATTTT
TRBJ1-6 TRBD1 NA TRBV28 CASSSADRGRSPLHF TGTGCCAGCAGTTCCGCAGACAGGGGAAGATCACCCCTCCACTTT
TRBJ1-5 TRBD1 NA TRBV9 CASSAGQAGQPQHF TGTGCCAGCAGCGCCGGACAGGCGGGTCAGCCCCAGCATTTT
TRBJ2-7 TRBD1 few TRBV4-3 CASSQIGTGFFYEQYF TGCGCCAGCAGCCAGATCGGGACAGGGTTTTTCTACGAGCAGTACTTC
TRBJ2-2 TRBD1 NA TRBV30 CAWSAEGQGRLSGTGELFF TGTGCCTGGAGTGCCGAGGGACAGGGGAGACTTAGCGGGACCGGGGAGCTGTTTTTT
TRBJ1-3 TRBD1 NA TRBV30 CAWNTGGAGNTIYF TGTGCCTGGAATACAGGGGGCGCTGGAAACACCATATATTTT
TRBJ2-1 NA NA TRBV6-1 CASSEAGLANEQFF TGTGCCAGCAGTGAAGCGGGGCTGGCTAATGAGCAGTTCTTC
TRBJ2-7 TRBD2 NA TRBV11-1 CASSSALAGGSYEQYF TGTGCCAGCAGCTCAGCCCTAGCGGGAGGTTCCTACGAGCAGTACTTC
TRBJ1-1 TRBD1 NA TRBV19 CASSNTGDTEAFF TGTGCCAGTAGTAATACAGGGGACACTGAAGCTTTCTTT
TRBJ1-1 TRBD1 NA TRBV19 CASSHDRVRNTEAFF TGTGCCAGTAGTCACGACAGGGTCAGGAACACTGAAGCTTTCTTT
TRBJ1-1 TRBD1 NA TRBV11-2 CASSSPMGQGARTEAFF TGTGCCAGCAGCTCCCCGATGGGACAGGGGGCGCGTACTGAAGCTTTCTTT
TRBJ1-2 TRBD1 NA TRBV9 CASSTRLTGKHGYTF TGTGCCAGCAGCACCCGACTGACAGGGAAACATGGCTACACCTTC
TRBJ1-5 TRBD1 NA TRBV19 CASSTQAGGRGNQPQHF TGTGCCAGTAGTACTCAGGCAGGGGGTAGAGGCAATCAGCCCCAGCATTTT
TRBJ1-4 NA once TRBV19 CASTWRGSATNEKLFF TGTGCCAGTACCTGGCGGGGGTCTGCAACTAATGAAAAACTGTTTTTT
TRBJ2-7 TRBD2 once TRBV9 CASSLAGASYEQYF TGTGCCAGCAGCCTAGCGGGAGCCTCCTACGAGCAGTACTTC
TRBJ2-7 NA NA TRBV6-5 CASSSGVEQYF TGTGCCAGCAGTTCAGGGGTCGAGCAGTACTTC
TRBJ2-5 TRBD1 NA TRBV7-3 CASSSGGPETQYF TGTGCCAGCAGCTCAGGGGGCCCAGAGACCCAGTACTTC
TRBJ2-7 TRBD1 NA TRBV5-1 CASSAGTAYYEQYF TGCGCCAGCAGCGCAGGGACAGCTTACTACGAGCAGTACTTC
TRBJ1-4 TRBD1 NA TRBV27 CASSTSGTANEKLFF TGTGCCAGCAGTACCTCCGGGACAGCTAATGAAAAACTGTTTTTT
TRBJ2-2 TRBD2 NA TRBV19 CASTGTSGSGTGELFF TGTGCCAGTACCGGGACTAGCGGGAGTGGCACCGGGGAGCTGTTTTTT
TRBJ2-7 TRBD2 NA TRBV19 CATRLAGDSYEQYF TGTGCCACCCGACTAGCGGGGGACTCCTACGAGCAGTACTTC
TRBJ2-1 NA NA TRBV7-3 CASSLFPEEQFF TGTGCCAGCAGCTTATTCCCCGAGGAGCAGTTCTTC
TRBJ1-1 TRBD1 NA TRBV3-1/TRBV3-2 CASSRQGVDTEAFF TGTGCCAGCAGCCGACAGGGGGTGGACACTGAAGCTTTCTTT
TRBJ2-7 NA NA TRBV11-3 CASSLGTGIYEQYF TGTGCCAGCAGCTTAGGTACAGGGATCTACGAGCAGTACTTC
TRBJ2-7 TRBD1 once TRBV11-2 CASSPTAGGYEQYF TGTGCCAGCAGCCCAACGGCAGGGGGCTACGAGCAGTACTTC
TRBJ2-7 TRBD2 NA TRBV5-6 CASSWGGYEQYF TGTGCCAGCAGCTGGGGGGGTTACGAGCAGTACTTC
TRBJ2-4 TRBD1 NA TRBV5-1 CASNAGTANIQYF TGCGCCAGCAATGCCGGGACAGCGAACATTCAGTACTTC
TRBJ2-1 TRBD2 NA TRBV4-2 CASSQAIAGGDNEQFF TGTGCCAGCAGCCAAGCTATAGCGGGAGGTGACAATGAGCAGTTCTTC
TRBJ1-1 TRBD1 once TRBV6-6 CASSYLSQGAQGEAFF TGTGCCAGCAGTTACCTTTCCCAGGGGGCGCAGGGTGAAGCTTTCTTT
TRBJ2-3 NA NA TRBV29-1 CSVDSGDPTIPTDTQYF TGCAGCGTTGATTCGGGGGACCCAACAATTCCGACAGATACGCAGTATTTT
TRBJ2-1 NA once TRBV9 CASSVVGSTAALQFF TGTGCCAGCAGCGTAGTCGGTTCTACCGCGGCGCTGCAGTTCTTC
TRBJ2-1 TRBD2 NA TRBV7-2 CASRLNPGLAYEQFF TGTGCCAGCAGGTTGAATCCGGGACTAGCTTATGAGCAGTTCTTC
TRBJ2-7 TRBD1 few TRBV27 CASSSSDRAITYEQYF TGTGCCAGCAGTTCCTCGGACAGGGCGATTACCTACGAGCAGTACTTC
TRBJ2-2 TRBD1 NA TRBV27 CASSFAGGGGELFF TGTGCCAGCAGTTTCGCAGGGGGCGGCGGGGAGCTGTTTTTT
TRBJ1-5 TRBD1 NA TRBV24-1 CATSASGQGAANQPQHF TGTGCCACCAGTGCCTCGGGACAGGGGGCAGCCAATCAGCCCCAGCATTTT
TRBJ2-5 TRBD2 NA TRBV5-1 CASTNGGTGGETQYF TGCGCCAGCACCAACGGCGGGACGGGGGGAGAGACCCAGTACTTC